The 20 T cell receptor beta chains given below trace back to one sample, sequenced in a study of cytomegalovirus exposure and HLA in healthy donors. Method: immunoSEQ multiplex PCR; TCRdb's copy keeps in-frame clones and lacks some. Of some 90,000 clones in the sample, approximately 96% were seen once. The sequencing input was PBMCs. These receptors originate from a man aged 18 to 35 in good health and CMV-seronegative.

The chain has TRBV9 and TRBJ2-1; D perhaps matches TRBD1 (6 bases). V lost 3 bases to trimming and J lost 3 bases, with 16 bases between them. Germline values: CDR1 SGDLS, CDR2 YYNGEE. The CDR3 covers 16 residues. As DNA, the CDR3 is TGTGCCAGCAGCGCCCTGAGCCAGGGGCACTACAATGAGCAGTTCTTC. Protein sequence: CASSALSQGHYNEQFF.

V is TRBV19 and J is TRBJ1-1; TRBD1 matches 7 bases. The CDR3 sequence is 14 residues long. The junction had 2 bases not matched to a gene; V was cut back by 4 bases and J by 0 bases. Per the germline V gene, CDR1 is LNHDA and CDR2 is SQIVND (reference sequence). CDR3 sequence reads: CASSNDRVNTEAFF. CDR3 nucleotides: TGTGCCAGTAGTAACGACAGGGTGAACACTGAAGCTTTCTTT.

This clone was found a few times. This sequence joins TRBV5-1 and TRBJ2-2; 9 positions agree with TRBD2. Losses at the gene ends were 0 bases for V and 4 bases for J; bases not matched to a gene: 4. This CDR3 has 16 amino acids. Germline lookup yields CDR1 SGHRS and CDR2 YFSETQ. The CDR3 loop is CASSLASGRTTGELFF. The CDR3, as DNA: TGCGCCAGCAGCTTGGCGAGCGGGAGGACCACCGGGGAGCTGTTTTTT. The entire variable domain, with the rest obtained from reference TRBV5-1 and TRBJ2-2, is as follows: KAGVTQTPRYLIKTRGQQVTLSCSPISGHRSVSWYQQTPGQGLQFLFEYFSETQRNKGNFPGRFSGRQFSNSRSEMNVSTLELGDSALYLCASSLASGRTTGELFFGEGSRLTVL.

The CDR3, as DNA: TGCGCCAGCAGCCAGTGGGGGACTAGCGGCCCTGAGCAGTTCTTC. This codes for CASSQWGTSGPEQFF. The gene calls are TRBV4-1 and TRBJ2-1, with 11 bases fitting TRBD2. The CDR3 contains 15 residues. Germline V gene data show CDR1 as MGHRA and CDR2 as YSYEKL. Trimming cost V 3 bases and J 9 bases; bases outside gene matches: 7.

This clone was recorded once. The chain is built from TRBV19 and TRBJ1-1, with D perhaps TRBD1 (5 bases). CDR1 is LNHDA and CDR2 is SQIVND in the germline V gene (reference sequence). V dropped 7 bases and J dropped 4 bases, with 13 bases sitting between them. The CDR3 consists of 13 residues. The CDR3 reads CASKWRGGTEAFF. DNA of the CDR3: TGTGCCAGTAAGTGGAGGGGTGGCACTGAAGCTTTCTTT.

The CDR3 loop reads CASSPGTSGQETQYF. The CDR3 bases are TGTGCCAGCAGTCCCGGGACTAGCGGGCAAGAGACCCAGTACTTC. V gene TRBV5-6 combines with J gene TRBJ2-5, with 12 bases matching TRBD2. Germline V gene data show CDR1 as SGHDT and CDR2 as YYEEEE. J lost 2 bases, V lost 5 bases, and 4 bases had no gene match. This CDR3 contains 15 residues.

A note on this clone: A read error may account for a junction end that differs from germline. CDR3 amino acids: CASSRGLAGVGETQYF. CDR3 nucleotide sequence: TGTGCTAGCAGCAGAGGACTAGCGGGAGTGGGTGAGACCCAGTACTTC. This chain connects TRBV7-7 to TRBJ2-5, with 13 bases fitting TRBD2. Germline-derived CDR1 and CDR2 are SSHAT and FNYEAQ (reference sequence). This CDR3 has 16 residues.

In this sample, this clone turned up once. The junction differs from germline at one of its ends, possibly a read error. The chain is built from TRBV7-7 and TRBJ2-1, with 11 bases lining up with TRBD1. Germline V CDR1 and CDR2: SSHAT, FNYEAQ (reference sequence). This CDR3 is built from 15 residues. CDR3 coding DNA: TGTGCTAGCAGCCCCGGGACAGGGGGACACAATGAGCAGTTCTTC. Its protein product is CASSPGTGGHNEQFF.

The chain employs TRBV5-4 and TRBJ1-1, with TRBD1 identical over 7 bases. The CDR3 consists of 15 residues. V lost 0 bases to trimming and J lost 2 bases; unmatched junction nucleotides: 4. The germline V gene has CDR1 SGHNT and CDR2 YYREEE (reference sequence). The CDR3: CASSLGRGANTEAFF. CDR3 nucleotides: TGTGCCAGCAGCTTGGGCAGGGGGGCTAACACTGAAGCTTTCTTT.

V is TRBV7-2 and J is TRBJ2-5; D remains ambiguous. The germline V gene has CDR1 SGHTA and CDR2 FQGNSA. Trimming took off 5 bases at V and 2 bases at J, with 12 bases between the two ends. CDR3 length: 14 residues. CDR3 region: CASSPRNTQETQYF. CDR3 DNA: TGTGCCAGCAGCCCAAGAAATACACAAGAGACCCAGTACTTC.

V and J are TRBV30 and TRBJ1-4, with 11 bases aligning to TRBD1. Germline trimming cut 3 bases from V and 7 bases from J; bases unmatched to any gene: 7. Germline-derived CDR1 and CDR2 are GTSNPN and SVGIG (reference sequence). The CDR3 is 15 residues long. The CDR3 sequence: CAWSRSGTGGEKLFF. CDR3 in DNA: TGTGCCTGGAGCCGTTCCGGGACAGGGGGTGAAAAACTGTTTTTT.

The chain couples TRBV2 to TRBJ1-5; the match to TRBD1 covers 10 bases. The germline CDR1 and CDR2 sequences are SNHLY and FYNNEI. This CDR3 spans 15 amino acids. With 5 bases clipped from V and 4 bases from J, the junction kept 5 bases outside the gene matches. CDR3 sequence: CASSQMGQGNQPQHF. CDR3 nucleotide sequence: TGTGCCAGCAGTCAAATGGGACAGGGGAATCAGCCCCAGCATTTT. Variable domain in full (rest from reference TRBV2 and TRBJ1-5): EPEVTQTPSHQVTQMGQEVILRCVPISNHLYFYWYRQILGQKVEFLVSFYNNEISEKSEIFDDQFSVERPDGSNFTLKIRSTKLEDSAMYFCASSQMGQGNQPQHFGDGTRLSIL.

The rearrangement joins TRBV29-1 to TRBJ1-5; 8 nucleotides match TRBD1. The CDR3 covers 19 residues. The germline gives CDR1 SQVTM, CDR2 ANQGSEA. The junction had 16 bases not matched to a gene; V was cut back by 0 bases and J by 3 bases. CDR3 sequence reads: CSVEEYPRGRILLNQPQHF. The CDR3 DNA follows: TGCAGCGTTGAAGAATACCCCAGGGGGCGAATACTCCTCAATCAGCCCCAGCATTTT.

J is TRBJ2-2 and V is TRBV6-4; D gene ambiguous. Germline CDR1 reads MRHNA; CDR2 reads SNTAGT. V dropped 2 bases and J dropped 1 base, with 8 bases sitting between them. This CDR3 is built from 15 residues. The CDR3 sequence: CASSDGQKNTGELFF. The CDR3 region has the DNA TGTGCCAGCAGTGACGGGCAGAAGAACACCGGGGAGCTGTTTTTT.

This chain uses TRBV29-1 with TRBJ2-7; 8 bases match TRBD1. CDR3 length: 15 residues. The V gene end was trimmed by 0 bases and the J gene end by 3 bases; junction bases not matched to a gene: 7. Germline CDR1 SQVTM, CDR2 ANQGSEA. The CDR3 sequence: CSVEDPRTGSYEQYV. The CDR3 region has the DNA TGCAGCGTTGAAGATCCCCGGACAGGGAGCTACGAGCAGTACGTC.

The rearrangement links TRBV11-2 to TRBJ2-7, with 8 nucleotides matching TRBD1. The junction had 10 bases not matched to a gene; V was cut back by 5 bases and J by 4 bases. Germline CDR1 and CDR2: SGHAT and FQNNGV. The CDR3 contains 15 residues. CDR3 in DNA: TGTGCCAGCAGCCCCGGGACAGGCGTTACTTACGAGCAGTACGTC. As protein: CASSPGTGVTYEQYV.

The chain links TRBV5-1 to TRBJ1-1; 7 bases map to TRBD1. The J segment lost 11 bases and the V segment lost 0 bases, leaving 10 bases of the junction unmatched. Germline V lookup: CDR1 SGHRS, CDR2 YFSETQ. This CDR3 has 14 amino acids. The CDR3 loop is CASSLGQGSVHAFF. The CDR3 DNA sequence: TGCGCCAGCAGCTTGGGACAGGGATCAGTTCATGCTTTCTTT.

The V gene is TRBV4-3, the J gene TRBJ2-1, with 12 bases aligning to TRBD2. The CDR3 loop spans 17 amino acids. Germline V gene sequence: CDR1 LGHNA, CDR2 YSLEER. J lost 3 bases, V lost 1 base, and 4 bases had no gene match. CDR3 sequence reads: CASSQVTSGSFYNEQFF. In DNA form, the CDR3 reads TGCGCCAGCAGCCAAGTGACTAGCGGGAGTTTCTACAATGAGCAGTTCTTC.

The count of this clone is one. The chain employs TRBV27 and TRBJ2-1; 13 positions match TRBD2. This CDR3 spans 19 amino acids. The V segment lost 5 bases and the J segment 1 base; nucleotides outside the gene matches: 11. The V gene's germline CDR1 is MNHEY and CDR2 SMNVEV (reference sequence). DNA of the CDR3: TGTGCCAGCAGTATAACTAGCGGGAGGGCCTTAACTTCCTACAATGAGCAGTTCTTC. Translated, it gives CASSITSGRALTSYNEQFF.

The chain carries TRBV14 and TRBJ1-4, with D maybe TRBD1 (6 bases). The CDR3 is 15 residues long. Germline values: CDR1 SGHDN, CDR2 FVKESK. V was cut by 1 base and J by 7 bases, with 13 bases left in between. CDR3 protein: CASSQASIGGEKLFF. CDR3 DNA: TGTGCCAGCAGCCAAGCTTCTATAGGGGGTGAAAAACTGTTTTTT.